This passage covers 20 T cell receptor beta chains from one sample sequenced in a study of Graves' ophthalmopathy and Graves' hyperthyroidism. Researchers took RNA transcripts and amplified TCR beta CDR3 regions from them. A first-round RT-PCR used HTBI primers, followed by a second-round multiplex PCR. Via MiXCR, TCRdb re-called the multiplex PCR reads, giving one row per CDR3 protein. The table has around 1,000,000 distinct CDR3 sequences, about 40% seen once. The sequenced material came from peripheral blood or thyroid tissue (not recorded which). Source of these receptors: an adult man with Graves' hyperthyroidism.

This clonotype was observed many times. The rearrangement uses TRBV12-3 or TRBV12-4 and TRBJ1-4, with a possible D match to TRBD1 (5 bases). The CDR3 runs to 13 residues. V was trimmed by 8 bases and J by 5 bases, leaving 12 bases between them. CDR3 residues: CASADSSNEKLFF. The DNA of the CDR3 is TGTGCCAGCGCTGACAGTTCAAATGAAAAACTGTTTTTT.

As concerns this clonotype: A clone one base away is much larger, so this may be a read error. V usage is TRBV7-6 and J usage is TRBJ1-1; D gene unclear. The CDR3 has 16 amino acids. CDR1 is SGHVS, CDR2 FNYEAQ, per germline. In nucleotides, the CDR3 is TGTGCCACCAGCCCGCAGCGCGGGGAGGCGGACACTGAAGCTTTCTTT. This encodes CATSPQRGEADTEAFF. The variable domain in full, completed from reference TRBV7-6 and TRBJ1-1, reads GAGVSQSPRYKVTKRGQDVALRCDPISGHVSLYWYRQALGQGPEFLTYFNYEAQQDKSGLPNDRFSAERPEGSISTLTIQRTEQRDSAMYRCATSPQRGEADTEAFFGQGTRLTVV.

The V gene is TRBV2, the J gene TRBJ1-5; perhaps TRBD1 as D (6 bases). The V end lost 3 bases, the J end lost 9 bases, and 18 bases lay between the germline ends. The CDR3 contains 15 residues. Germline CDR1 SNHLY, CDR2 FYNNEI. CDR3: CASSDGGANSGPQHF. In DNA form, the CDR3 reads TGTGCCAGCAGTGACGGGGGGGCGAATTCGGGGCCCCAGCATTTT.

This clonotype was observed at least ten times. The CDR3 region has the DNA TGTGCCAGCAGCGGTTTCGTGGGTGGCTACACCTTC. This codes for CASSGFVGGYTF. V usage is TRBV7-8 and J usage is TRBJ1-2; D call uncertain. Germline V gene lookup returns CDR1 SGHVS and CDR2 FQNEAQ. CDR3 length equals 12 residues. V shed 5 bases and J shed 7 bases, with 11 bases lying between them.

This rearrangement joins TRBV2 to TRBJ1-5; 8 nucleotides align to TRBD1. This CDR3 has 14 residues. V was pared by 7 bases and J by 9 bases, with 11 bases of the junction left unmatched. CDR1 is SNHLY and CDR2 is FYNNEI in the germline V gene. DNA of the CDR3: TGTGCCAGCACCTGGGACAGGTCAATAGGGCCCCAGCATTTT. This codes for CASTWDRSIGPQHF. The whole variable domain, filled in from reference TRBV2 and TRBJ1-5, reads EPEVTQTPSHQVTQMGQEVILRCVPISNHLYFYWYRQILGQKVEFLVSFYNNEISEKSEIFDDQFSVERPDGSNFTLKIRSTKLEDSAMYFCASTWDRSIGPQHFGDGTRLSIL.

The V and J genes are TRBV29-1 and TRBJ1-2; 7 bases are shared with TRBD1. The J segment lost 3 bases and the V segment lost 6 bases, leaving 19 bases of the junction unmatched. The germline V gene has CDR1 SQVTM and CDR2 ANQGSEA. The CDR3 length is 17 residues. CDR3: CSVELGTERMGDYGYTF. DNA for the CDR3: TGCAGCGTCGAACTGGGGACAGAAAGAATGGGGGACTATGGCTACACCTTC.

This clonotype occurred a few times. This chain connects TRBV6-5 to TRBJ2-7, with 7 bases matching TRBD2. This CDR3 comprises 16 residues. Germline-derived CDR1 and CDR2 are MNHEY and SVGAGI. V trimming: 5 bases; J trimming: 3 bases; junction bases outside the gene matches: 13. CDR3 sequence (DNA): TGTGCCAGCAGTCGGCGCCTTGGCGGGGGTATCTACGAGCAGTACTTC. It is translated as CASSRRLGGGIYEQYF.

This clonotype has a handful of counts. The chain combines TRBV12-3 or TRBV12-4 with TRBJ1-1; 9 positions agree with TRBD1. J gave up 11 bases and V 5 bases, and 9 bases lay outside the gene matches. The CDR3 runs 13 residues. The CDR3 DNA sequence: TGTGCCAGCAGTCTAGACAGGGGGGTATCGGCTTTCTTT. The encoded protein is CASSLDRGVSAFF.

Remarks on this clonotype: A much larger clone sits a single nucleotide away, making a read error possible. J is TRBJ2-7 and V is TRBV10-3, with D perhaps TRBD1 (6 bases). Trimming cost V 6 bases and J 2 bases, with 14 bases left between them. The CDR3 is 14 amino acids. Germline V gene data show CDR1 as ENHRY and CDR2 as SYGVKD. This CDR3 reads CAIRSLQGTYEQYF. The CDR3, as DNA: TGTGCCATCAGGTCACTGCAGGGGACCTACGAGCAGTACTTC.

Turning to this clonotype: A much larger clone lies one base from this, so it may be a read error. The genes are TRBV6-5 and TRBJ2-5; tentatively, D is TRBD1 or TRBD2 (5 bases each). The CDR3 loop spans 14 amino acids. Deletions cut 5 bases from V and 7 bases from J, with 17 bases between. CDR1 and CDR2 from the germline V gene are MNHEY and SVGAGI. The chain's CDR3 is CASSRDVHEGTQYF. The CDR3 DNA reads as TGTGCCAGCAGTCGGGACGTACACGAAGGGACCCAGTACTTC.

As to this clonotype: A much larger clonotype is one base distant, so this may be a read error. This chain joins TRBV25-1 and TRBJ2-2; D not resolved. Per the germline V gene, CDR1 is MGHDK and CDR2 is SYGVNS. This CDR3 contains 13 residues. CDR3 in DNA: TGTACCAGCAGTCCGATTGGCCCCGGGGAGCTGTTTTTT. Translating it yields CTSSPIGPGELFF.

CDR3 nucleotide sequence: TGCAGCGTTGGCTACAGGGTCTCCTACGAGCAGTACTTC. Encoded protein: CSVGYRVSYEQYF. This rearrangement joins TRBV29-1 to TRBJ2-7; TRBD1 might be the D (6 bases). This CDR3 contains 13 residues. From germline, CDR1 is SQVTM and CDR2 ANQGSEA. V shed 4 bases and J shed 0 bases, with 10 bases lying between them.

V gene TRBV2 combines with J gene TRBJ1-2; TRBD1 is a possible D gene (6 bases). CDR3 length: 13 amino acids. In germline, CDR1 is SNHLY, CDR2 FYNNEI. Trimming left V 8 bases short and J 4 bases short, with 14 bases between. The CDR3 protein is CASGTQGLYGYTF. The CDR3 DNA reads TGTGCCAGCGGAACACAGGGACTCTATGGCTACACCTTC.

This clonotype was picked up many times. One junction end disagrees with the germline gene, perhaps due to a read error. The chain is built from TRBV7-2 and TRBJ1-1; TRBD1 might be the D (5 bases). Germline lookup yields CDR1 SGHTA and CDR2 FQGNSA. This CDR3 comprises 14 residues. The CDR3, as DNA: TGCGCCAGCAGCCAACCCGGGGCGAACACTGAAGCTTTCTTT. Residues: CASSQPGANTEAFF.

This clonotype has only one observation. At one end the junction does not follow the germline gene, possibly because of a read error. This chain connects TRBV24-1 to TRBJ2-2, with D tentatively TRBD2 (5 bases). The length of the CDR3 is 14 residues. Germline lookup yields CDR1 KGHDR and CDR2 SFDVKD. CDR3 protein: CASSVPQAAGELFF. CDR3 nucleotide sequence: TGTGCCAGCAGTGTACCTCAAGCGGCCGGGGAGCTGTTTTTT.

The CDR3 coding sequence is TGTGCCAGCAGTTACCGGACGGTAAATTCCTACGAGCAGTACTTC. Translated: CASSYRTVNSYEQYF. The V call is TRBV27, the J call TRBJ2-7; D not resolved. Germline V gene sequence: CDR1 MNHEY, CDR2 SMNVEV (reference sequence). V was cut by 4 bases and J by 1 base, with 14 bases left in between. The CDR3 is 15 amino acids.

The chain has TRBV7-2 and TRBJ2-5, with D possibly TRBD1 on 5 matching bases. Germline V lookup: CDR1 SGHTA, CDR2 FQGNSA. The CDR3 totals 14 residues. Between the trimmed V and J ends, which lost 5 bases and 3 bases, there was a span of 13 bases. The CDR3 sequence is CASSARTSKETQYF. In nucleotides, the CDR3 is TGTGCCAGCAGCGCTAGGACAAGTAAAGAGACCCAGTACTTC.

This clonotype was counted between two and nine times. V usage is TRBV3-1 and J usage is TRBJ1-5; D is unclear. Trimming pared 4 bases from V and 9 bases from J, leaving 10 bases between. Germline V lookup: CDR1 LGHDT, CDR2 YNNKEL (reference sequence). This CDR3 is built from 12 residues. CDR3 sequence: CASSLGLGPQHF. The CDR3, as DNA: TGTGCCAGCAGCCTGGGCTTAGGGCCCCAGCATTTT.

This sequence joins TRBV6-5 and TRBJ2-7, with TRBD1 as a possible D gene (7 bases). The CDR3 sequence is 15 residues long. Trimming took off 6 bases at V and 2 bases at J, with 17 bases between the two ends. Germline V CDR1 and CDR2: MNHEY, SVGAGI. This chain's CDR3 is CASSPGQTGAYEQYF. DNA of the CDR3: TGTGCCAGCAGCCCGGGACAGACGGGGGCCTACGAGCAGTACTTC.

This clonotype was picked up a small number of times. This sequence joins TRBV27 and TRBJ2-2; tentatively, D is TRBD1 or TRBD2 (7 bases each). With 3 bases removed from V and 10 bases from J, the gap between germline ends came to 12 bases. This CDR3 is built from 13 residues. Germline assignment: CDR1 MNHEY and CDR2 SMNVEV (reference sequence). CDR3 in DNA: TGTGCCAGCAGTTTGGGAGGGGGCGCGGAGCTGTTTTTT. Translated, it gives CASSLGGGAELFF.